The 17 T cell receptor beta chains below all came from one sample that was sequenced in a study of T cell responses to AZD1222 COVID-19 vaccine. Using immunoSEQ multiplex PCR, the repertoire was profiled, and TCRdb retains in-frame clones only, with some absent. The sample lists more than 150,000 clones, roughly 92% occurring once. This material consisted of peripheral blood, taken 28 days after the second AZD1222 dose. These receptors were taken from an adult who received the AZD1222 COVID-19 vaccine.

The rearrangement uses TRBV19 and TRBJ2-1; D is perhaps TRBD2 (6 bases). The CDR3 is 15 residues long. Trimming removed 5 bases from V and 6 bases from J, with 17 bases in between. Germline values: CDR1 LNHDA, CDR2 SQIVND (reference sequence). This CDR3 reads CASSLMSLGGNEQFF. In DNA form, the CDR3 reads TGTGCCAGTAGTTTAATGAGCCTCGGGGGCAATGAGCAGTTCTTC. Full variable domain (remainder filled in from reference TRBV19 and TRBJ2-1): DGGITQSPKYLFRKEGQNVTLSCEQNLNHDAMYWYRQDPGQGLRLIYYSQIVNDFQKGDIAEGYSVSREKKESFPLTVTSAQKNPTAFYLCASSLMSLGGNEQFFGPGTRLTVL.

The chain is built from TRBV28 and TRBJ2-1, with 11 nucleotides matching TRBD1. CDR3 length: 16 residues. CDR1 MDHEN and CDR2 SYDVKM come from the germline V gene. V shed 8 bases, J shed 7 bases, and the junction held 13 bases outside the gene matches. The CDR3 protein is CASSETPGQGVNEQFF. The CDR3 DNA follows: TGTGCCAGCTCTGAGACGCCGGGACAGGGGGTTAATGAGCAGTTCTTC.

This clone occurred once. V gene TRBV19 combines with J gene TRBJ1-2; TRBD1 matches 7 bases. The CDR3 has 14 amino acids. CDR1 LNHDA and CDR2 SQIVND come from the germline V gene (reference sequence). J gave up 5 bases and V 3 bases, and 6 bases lay outside the gene matches. The CDR3 nucleotides are TGTGCCAGTAGTATGACGGGACAGAGATATGGCTACACCTTC. It encodes CASSMTGQRYGYTF.

This chain links TRBV3-1 (or the pseudogene TRBV3-2) with TRBJ2-1; D is undetermined. Germline CDR1 LGHDT, CDR2 YNNKEL (reference sequence). The CDR3 contains 13 residues. V gave up 2 bases and J gave up 1 base, with 3 bases separating them. The CDR3 here is CASSQLSYNEQFF. The CDR3, as DNA: TGTGCCAGCAGCCAATTATCCTACAATGAGCAGTTCTTC.

The chain couples TRBV7-3 to TRBJ2-3; TRBD2 agrees at 7 bases. From germline, CDR1 is SGHTA and CDR2 FQGTGA. Trimming removed 5 bases from V and 4 bases from J; junction bases left unmatched: 3. The CDR3 extends over 13 amino acids. CDR3 nucleotide sequence: TGTGCCAGCAGCGGGGGAGGGGCAGATACGCAGTATTTT. Its protein is CASSGGGADTQYF.

This clone has just one count. The chain is built from TRBV2 and TRBJ2-7, with D perhaps given as TRBD1 or TRBD2 (5 bases each). This CDR3 is built from 13 residues. Germline V CDR1 and CDR2: SNHLY, FYNNEI. V lost 10 bases and J 1 base, leaving 14 bases between the germline ends. Here the CDR3 reads CATRGARSYEQYF. As DNA, the CDR3 is TGTGCCACCAGAGGGGCCCGGTCCTACGAGCAGTACTTC. The entire variable domain, with the rest obtained from reference TRBV2 and TRBJ2-7, is as follows: EPEVTQTPSHQVTQMGQEVILRCVPISNHLYFYWYRQILGQKVEFLVSFYNNEISEKSEIFDDQFSVERPDGSNFTLKIRSTKLEDSAMYFCATRGARSYEQYFGPGTRLTVT.

The chain links TRBV5-1 to TRBJ2-1; D is possibly TRBD2 (5 bases). Germline assignment: CDR1 SGHRS and CDR2 YFSETQ. Trimming left V 4 bases short and J 3 bases short, with 14 bases between. The CDR3 runs 15 residues. This CDR3 is CASSPDSSGYNEQFF. CDR3 DNA: TGCGCCAGCAGCCCGGACTCTTCTGGCTACAATGAGCAGTTCTTC.

The CDR3 region is CASTRTGGTDTQYF. The DNA for the CDR3 is TGTGCCAGCACAAGGACAGGGGGCACAGATACGCAGTATTTT. The chain uses TRBV2 and TRBJ2-3, with TRBD1 matching 9 bases. The CDR3 has 14 residues. The ends lost 7 bases at V and 1 base at J; junction bases unmatched: 3. The germline gives CDR1 SNHLY, CDR2 FYNNEI.

This chain uses TRBV7-2 with TRBJ1-2; the D is unclear. CDR3 length: 13 amino acids. Germline V lookup: CDR1 SGHTA, CDR2 FQGNSA. V was clipped by 1 base and J by 4 bases, with 7 bases between them. The DNA of the CDR3 is TGTGCCAGCAGCTTAGACTCAATCTATGGCTACACCTTC. This codes for CASSLDSIYGYTF. Full variable domain (outside the CDR3, taken from reference TRBV7-2 and TRBJ1-2): GAGVSQSPSNKVTEKGKDVELRCDPISGHTALYWYRQSLGQGLEFLIYFQGNSAPDKSGLPSDRFSAERTGGSVSTLTIQRTQQEDSAVYLCASSLDSIYGYTFGSGTRLTVV.

The genes are TRBV7-3 and TRBJ2-3, with D unclear. Germline CDR1 is SGHTA and CDR2 is FQGTGA. V dropped 3 bases and J dropped 6 bases, with 13 bases sitting between them. The length of the CDR3 is 14 residues. The CDR3 sequence is CASSLGLVGDTQYF. Written as DNA, the CDR3 is TGTGCCAGCAGCTTGGGTCTAGTAGGCGATACGCAGTATTTT.

The chain is built from TRBV9 and TRBJ1-5; TRBD1 might be the D (5 bases). Germline values: CDR1 SGDLS, CDR2 YYNGEE. Trimming removed 3 bases from V and 0 bases from J, with 10 bases in between. CDR3 size: 15 residues. CDR3 region: CASSADSYSNQPQHF. CDR3 in DNA: TGTGCCAGCAGCGCAGACAGTTATAGCAATCAGCCCCAGCATTTT.

The CDR3 nucleotides are TGTGCCAGCATCAGGGAAAATACGAACACCGGGGAGCTGTTTTTT. Translating gives CASIRENTNTGELFF. The genes are TRBV2 and TRBJ2-2, with a weak D call TRBD1 (5 bases). The V and J ends lost 7 bases and 0 bases respectively, with 12 bases between them. Germline loops: CDR1 SNHLY, CDR2 FYNNEI. The CDR3 spans 15 residues.

The CDR3 region has the DNA TGTGCCAGTAGAGACCCAGGGCGGACAGGGAGTACGAGCAATCAGCCCCAGCATTTT. As protein: CASRDPGRTGSTSNQPQHF. V is TRBV19 and J is TRBJ1-5, with TRBD1 matching over 8 bases. Germline V CDR1 and CDR2: LNHDA, SQIVND (reference sequence). Germline trimming cut 6 bases from V and 1 base from J; bases unmatched to any gene: 17. The CDR3 is 19 amino acids.

The genes are TRBV29-1 and TRBJ2-2; D is possibly TRBD2 (5 bases). The CDR3 covers 12 residues. V was trimmed by 4 bases and J by 3 bases, leaving 6 bases between them. Germline-derived CDR1 and CDR2 are SQVTM and ANQGSEA. The CDR3 bases are TGCAGCGTTGTCGGGGACACCGGGGAGCTGTTTTTT. It translates to CSVVGDTGELFF.

CDR3 sequence: CASSEAGPYGYTF. Here the CDR3 DNA reads TGTGCCAGCAGTGAAGCGGGACCCTATGGCTACACCTTC. This rearrangement joins TRBV2 to TRBJ1-2, with D possibly TRBD1 on 5 matching bases. The CDR3 runs to 13 residues. Trimming cost V 0 bases and J 4 bases, with 6 bases left between them. CDR1 and CDR2 from the germline V gene are SNHLY and FYNNEI. The complete variable domain, with remaining parts taken from reference TRBV2 and TRBJ1-2, reads EPEVTQTPSHQVTQMGQEVILRCVPISNHLYFYWYRQILGQKVEFLVSFYNNEISEKSEIFDDQFSVERPDGSNFTLKIRSTKLEDSAMYFCASSEAGPYGYTFGSGTRLTVV.

The chain has TRBV6-5 and TRBJ1-1; TRBD1 agrees at 10 bases. Germline V gene lookup returns CDR1 MNHEY and CDR2 SVGAGI. Germline trimming cut 6 bases from V and 4 bases from J; bases unmatched to any gene: 8. The CDR3 has 15 amino acids. DNA for the CDR3: TGTGCCAGCAGACCGGACAGGGGGGGCGGCACTGAAGCTTTCTTT. It codes for CASRPDRGGGTEAFF.

The chain combines TRBV19 with TRBJ2-1, with TRBD2 matching 14 bases. The V gene's germline CDR1 is LNHDA and CDR2 SQIVND (reference sequence). V trimming: 3 bases; J trimming: 4 bases; junction bases outside the gene matches: 5. The CDR3 extends over 17 amino acids. CDR3 loop: CASSILGLAGEYNEQFF. The CDR3 DNA sequence: TGTGCCAGTAGTATCTTGGGACTAGCGGGGGAGTACAATGAGCAGTTCTTC.